Listed here are 8 T cell receptor beta chains from one sample, sequenced in a study of T cell responses to AZD1222 COVID-19 vaccine. Generated by immunoSEQ multiplex PCR, the TCRdb table keeps only in-frame clones and is missing some. The sample has 150,000 to 250,000 clones, roughly nine tenths seen once. Here the sequenced sample was peripheral blood, taken 28 days after the second AZD1222 dose. Source of these receptors: an adult who received the AZD1222 COVID-19 vaccine.

This clone showed up just once. For the CDR3, the DNA is TGTGCCAGCAGCTTATATAGGACTAGCGGCACAGATACGCAGTATTTT. Protein sequence: CASSLYRTSGTDTQYF. The genes are TRBV7-8 and TRBJ2-3, with 9 nucleotides matching TRBD2. Losses at the gene ends were 2 bases for V and 1 base for J; bases not matched to a gene: 4. The CDR3 totals 16 residues. Per the germline V gene, CDR1 is SGHVS and CDR2 is FQNEAQ.

This rearrangement joins TRBV7-3 to TRBJ2-1, with 11 bases that match TRBD2. J gave up 0 bases and V 3 bases, and 7 bases lay outside the gene matches. This CDR3 has 18 amino acids. The germline V gene encodes CDR1 SGHTA and CDR2 FQGTGA. The CDR3 DNA follows: TGTGCCAGCAGCTTTTGGACTAGCGGGCCGAGCTCCTACAATGAGCAGTTCTTC. It translates to CASSFWTSGPSSYNEQFF.

The J gene is TRBJ2-1, the V gene TRBV10-3, with 12 bases matching TRBD2. With V trimmed by 0 bases and J by 8 bases, 5 bases remained unmatched. The CDR3 is made up of 16 amino acids. Germline V gene data show CDR1 as ENHRY and CDR2 as SYGVKD. The CDR3 is CAISESLAGGPDEQFF. For the CDR3, the DNA is TGTGCCATCAGTGAGTCTCTAGCGGGAGGGCCGGATGAGCAGTTCTTC.

This clone has a single count. The rearrangement uses TRBV6-5 and TRBJ2-7; 10 nucleotides line up with TRBD2. Unmatched junction bases numbered 5, after V lost 0 bases and J lost 3 bases. The germline V gene has CDR1 MNHEY and CDR2 SVGAGI. CDR3 size: 16 residues. CDR3: CASSYSTLAGNYEQYF. For the CDR3, the DNA is TGTGCCAGCAGTTACTCGACACTAGCGGGGAACTACGAGCAGTACTTC.

The V and J genes are TRBV20-1 and TRBJ1-5; D is ambiguous. Per germline, CDR1 DFQATT and CDR2 SNEGSKA (reference sequence). V was shortened by 3 bases and J by 7 bases, with 16 bases between the two germline ends. The length of the CDR3 is 14 residues. The CDR3 sequence: CSASSPIMLQPQHF. The CDR3 DNA is TGCAGTGCTAGTTCCCCGATAATGTTGCAGCCCCAGCATTTT.

The chain employs TRBV18 and TRBJ2-1; 8 nucleotides align to TRBD2. Germline V CDR1 and CDR2: KGHSH, LQKENI. The CDR3 consists of 12 residues. CDR3 sequence: CATGTSYNEQFF. The DNA of the CDR3 is TGTGCAACGGGGACTAGTTACAATGAGCAGTTCTTC.

The chain recombines TRBV9 with TRBJ1-2; D is uncertain. V was trimmed by 2 bases and J by 4 bases, leaving 3 bases between them. The CDR3 has 11 amino acids. CDR1 and CDR2 from the germline V gene are SGDLS and YYNGEE. Written as DNA, the CDR3 is TGTGCCAGCAGCGTTCCCTATGGCTACACCTTC. This gives the protein CASSVPYGYTF. Filled out from reference TRBV9 and TRBJ1-2, the complete variable domain reads DSGVTQTPKHLITATGQRVTLRCSPRSGDLSVYWYQQSLDQGLQFLIQYYNGEERAKGNILERFSAQQFPDLHSELNLSSLELGDSALYFCASSVPYGYTFGSGTRLTVV.

This chain joins TRBV6-2 or TRBV6-3 and TRBJ2-1; 10 nucleotides line up with TRBD2. The germline gives CDR1 MNHEY, CDR2 SVGEGT. V was clipped by 6 bases and J by 6 bases; unmatched bases: 8. CDR3 size: 15 residues. The CDR3 sequence: CASSSSGRGGNEQFF. The CDR3 nucleotides read TGTGCCAGCAGCTCTAGCGGGAGAGGCGGCAATGAGCAGTTCTTC.